This section outlines one T cell receptor beta chain sequence together with its context. This sample is part of a study of blood T cell repertoires in COVID-19. CDR1 and CDR2 from the germline V gene are SGHAT and FQNNGV. V was trimmed by 1 base and J by 1 base, leaving 16 bases between them. This CDR3 contains 18 residues. Measured with immunoSEQ multiplex PCR; TCRdb has only the in-frame clones, and not every one. The table includes 350,000 to 400,000 clones, 87% detected once. Participants had their cohort set by participant-reported clinical history. The sequencing sample was made of PBMCs or T cells enriched from blood (not recorded which). The sequence came from a man aged 40-55 years in a cohort exposed to, infected with or recovered from COVID-19 (not recorded which). This chain uses TRBV11-2 with TRBJ2-2; perhaps TRBD1 as D (6 bases). The CDR3 coding sequence is TGTGCCAGCAGCTTAGGGGGAAGGGGGTCCCAGAACACCGGGGAGCTGTTTTTT. It specifies CASSLGGRGSQNTGELFF.